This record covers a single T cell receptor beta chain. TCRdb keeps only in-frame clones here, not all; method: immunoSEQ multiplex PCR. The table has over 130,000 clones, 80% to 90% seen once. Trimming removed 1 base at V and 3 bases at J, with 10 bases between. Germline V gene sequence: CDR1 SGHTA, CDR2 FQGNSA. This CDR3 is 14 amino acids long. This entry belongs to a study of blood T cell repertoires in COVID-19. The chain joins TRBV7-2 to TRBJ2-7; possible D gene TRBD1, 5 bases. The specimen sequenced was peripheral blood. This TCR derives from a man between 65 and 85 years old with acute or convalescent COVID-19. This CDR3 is CASSLGTQSYEQYF. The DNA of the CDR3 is TGTGCCAGCAGCTTAGGGACACAAAGCTACGAGCAGTACTTC.